A single T cell receptor (beta chain) is shown here with its context. This CDR3 has 14 amino acids. With 9 bases removed from V and 3 bases from J, the gap between germline ends came to 14 bases. Germline V gene data show CDR1 as ENHRY and CDR2 as SYGVKD. Method: immunoSEQ multiplex PCR; TCRdb's copy keeps in-frame clones and lacks some. There are about 150,000 clones in the sample; about four fifths occur only once, and 10% to 15% lies in the top ten. The data derive from a study of blood T cell repertoires in COVID-19. Overall study context: Whether acute or convalescent, the COVID-19 samples came from the United States, Italy and Spain. PBMCs, B-cell-depleted T cells, or T cells were the source of the cDNA or gDNA that made up the material.

The source of this sequence is a man between 70 and 80 years old who had recovered from COVID-19. Sequencing input: peripheral blood. V and J are TRBV10-3 and TRBJ2-2; perhaps TRBD2 as D (5 bases). The CDR3 nucleotides read TGTGCCATGGGAAGGGAGCGGTACACCGGGGAGCTGTTTTTT. Amino acid sequence: CAMGRERYTGELFF.